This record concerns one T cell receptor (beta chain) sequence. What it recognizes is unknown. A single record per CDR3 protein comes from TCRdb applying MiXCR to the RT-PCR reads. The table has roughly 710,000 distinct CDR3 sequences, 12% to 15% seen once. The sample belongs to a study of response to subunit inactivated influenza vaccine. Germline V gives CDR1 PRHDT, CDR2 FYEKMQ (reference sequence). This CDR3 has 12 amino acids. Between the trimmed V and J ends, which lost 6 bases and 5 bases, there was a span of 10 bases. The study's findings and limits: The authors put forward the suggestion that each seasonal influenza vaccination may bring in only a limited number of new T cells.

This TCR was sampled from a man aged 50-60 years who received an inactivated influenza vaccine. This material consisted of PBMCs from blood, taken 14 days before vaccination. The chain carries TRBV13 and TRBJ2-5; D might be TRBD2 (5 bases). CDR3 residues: CASSVLAETQYF. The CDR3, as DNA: TGTGCCAGCAGTGTCCTAGCCGAGACCCAGTACTTC.